These 19 T cell receptor beta chains came from one sample sequenced in a study of memory CD4+ T cells and cytomegalovirus serostatus (dated by TCRdb to the late 2010s). Single viable CD3+CD4+CD8-CD45RO+ cells were sorted as memory CD4+ T cells on a FACSAria II. The protocol used for the library was the immunoSEQ multiplex PCR assay. Imported from immuneACCESS, the table was reduced by TCRdb to in-frame sequences with V and J called. These copies leave out some clones; in studies compared against another copy, an unresolved V gene accounts for under half, and the cause of the remainder is not known. This sample lists 80,000 to 100,000 clones; roughly 80% were detected once. Together, the top ten hold 3.6% of the sample. Source material: memory CD4+ T cells from blood. The receptor set was obtained from an adult in good health and CMV-seropositive.

This chain connects TRBV11-2 to TRBJ2-2, with 9 bases matching TRBD1. Losses at the gene ends were 5 bases for V and 7 bases for J; bases not matched to a gene: 8. Germline V gene data show CDR1 as SGHAT and CDR2 as FQNNGV. The CDR3 runs to 15 residues. The CDR3 sequence is CASSIAQGASGELFF. CDR3 DNA: TGTGCCAGCAGCATCGCACAGGGGGCAAGCGGGGAGCTGTTTTTT.

The chain recombines TRBV4-2 with TRBJ1-1; 11 bases map to TRBD1. Per the germline V gene, CDR1 is LGHNA and CDR2 is YNFKEQ. The CDR3 is 15 amino acids. With V trimmed by 2 bases and J by 6 bases, 5 bases remained unmatched. The CDR3 bases are TGTGCCAGCAGCCAACTACGGGACAGGGGGGCTGAAGCTTTCTTT. This encodes CASSQLRDRGAEAFF.

This chain connects TRBV5-6 to TRBJ2-7; D is possibly TRBD2 (6 bases). The CDR3 covers 14 residues. Germline V lookup: CDR1 SGHDT, CDR2 YYEEEE. Trimming stripped 4 bases from V and 2 bases from J, with 13 bases between. The CDR3 nucleotides are TGTGCCAGCAGCCGGGGACTGCGCACCTACGAGCAGTACTTC. It yields the protein CASSRGLRTYEQYF.

The genes are TRBV5-1 and TRBJ1-5; the D gene is possibly TRBD1 (5 bases). CDR1 and CDR2 (germline): SGHRS, YFSETQ. The CDR3 spans 16 residues. V was pared by 4 bases and J by 2 bases, with 16 bases between. The CDR3 here is CASSLGLMGGNQPQHF. CDR3 nucleotide sequence: TGCGCCAGCAGCCTGGGACTGATGGGTGGCAATCAGCCCCAGCATTTT.

The rearrangement joins TRBV6-1 to TRBJ1-1; 8 bases map to TRBD1. The germline gives CDR1 MNHNS, CDR2 SASEGT. V was clipped by 2 bases and J by 4 bases; unmatched bases: 3. This CDR3 comprises 14 residues. The CDR3 coding sequence is TGTGCCAGCAGTGAACAGGACAGGGCCACTGAAGCTTTCTTT. Translation gives CASSEQDRATEAFF.

DNA of the CDR3: TGTGCCAGCAGCTTGGATCCGTCAATGGGCCAGTACTTC. Its translation is CASSLDPSMGQYF. This sequence joins TRBV5-4 and TRBJ2-7; D is ambiguous. The germline V and J ends were trimmed by 0 bases and 10 bases, with 14 bases remaining between them. Germline V CDR1 and CDR2: SGHNT, YYREEE (reference sequence). This CDR3 comprises 13 residues.

This clone was picked up one time. This chain uses TRBV5-4 with TRBJ2-3; TRBD1 matches 8 bases. V lost 3 bases to trimming and J lost 0 bases; unmatched junction nucleotides: 6. The germline V gene encodes CDR1 SGHNT and CDR2 YYREEE (reference sequence). The CDR3 covers 16 residues. Written as DNA, the CDR3 is TGTGCCAGCAGCTGGGGACAGGCCAGAAGCACAGATACGCAGTATTTT. Its translation is CASSWGQARSTDTQYF.

The gene calls are TRBV29-1 and TRBJ2-1; tentatively, D is TRBD1 (6 bases). V was clipped by 2 bases and J by 0 bases, with 14 bases between them. In germline, CDR1 is SQVTM, CDR2 ANQGSEA. There are 16 residues in the CDR3. CDR3 in amino acids: CSVEFPQGSSYNEQFF. Here the CDR3 DNA reads TGCAGCGTTGAATTTCCCCAGGGGAGCTCCTACAATGAGCAGTTCTTC.

A few counts support this clone. The V gene is TRBV7-9, the J gene TRBJ2-7; D is uncertain. The CDR3 is 12 residues long. With 6 bases removed from V and 6 bases from J, the gap between germline ends came to 12 bases. Germline V lookup: CDR1 SEHNR, CDR2 FQNEAQ (reference sequence). In nucleotides, the CDR3 is TGTGCCAGCAGTCCCACCAGTGGCGAGCAGTACTTC. Its protein product is CASSPTSGEQYF. Using reference TRBV7-9 and TRBJ2-7 for the parts outside the CDR3, the full variable domain is DTGVSQNPRHKITKRGQNVTFRCDPISEHNRLYWYRQTLGQGPEFLTYFQNEAQLEKSRLLSDRFSAERPKGSFSTLEIQRTEQGDSAMYLCASSPTSGEQYFGPGTRLTVT.

The genes are TRBV28 and TRBJ2-7; D is uncertain. V was clipped by 7 bases and J by 2 bases, with 12 bases between them. Germline CDR1 and CDR2: MDHEN and SYDVKM. This CDR3 contains 13 residues. The CDR3 here is CASNGRVTYEQYF. DNA for the CDR3: TGTGCCAGCAACGGACGGGTTACCTACGAGCAGTACTTC.

The V call is TRBV19, the J call TRBJ2-2; the match to TRBD2 covers 13 bases. V lost 1 base, J lost 5 bases, and 7 bases stayed unmatched. This CDR3 has 18 residues. Germline CDR1 is LNHDA and CDR2 is SQIVND (reference sequence). For the CDR3, the DNA is TGTGCCAGTAGTATAGGACTAGCGGGAGGCTCGAGGACCGGGGAGCTGTTTTTT. Protein product: CASSIGLAGGSRTGELFF.

The rearrangement uses TRBV6-6 and TRBJ1-5, with D possibly matching TRBD1 (5 bases). The CDR3 sequence is 15 residues long. The V gene's germline CDR1 is MNHNY and CDR2 SVGAGI (reference sequence). Trimming stripped 2 bases from V and 5 bases from J, with 13 bases between. The CDR3 sequence is CASSYGAGSDQPQHF. In nucleotides, the CDR3 is TGTGCCAGCAGTTACGGGGCAGGATCAGATCAGCCCCAGCATTTT.

The genes are TRBV18 and TRBJ1-2; 7 bases are a match to TRBD1. Unmatched junction bases numbered 4, after V lost 3 bases and J lost 3 bases. CDR1 and CDR2 from the germline V gene are KGHSH and LQKENI. The CDR3 runs 14 residues. In nucleotides, the CDR3 is TGTGCCAGCTCACCTATCGACAGGGACTATGGCTACACCTTC. The encoded protein is CASSPIDRDYGYTF.

The rearrangement uses TRBV19 and TRBJ1-5; 10 nucleotides line up with TRBD1. The CDR3 contains 14 residues. Germline V CDR1 and CDR2: LNHDA, SQIVND (reference sequence). The junction had 6 bases not matched to a gene; V was cut back by 6 bases and J by 7 bases. The DNA of the CDR3 is TGTGCCAGTAGCCAAGACAGGGGGCTGCAGCCCCAGCATTTT. Protein: CASSQDRGLQPQHF.

V and J are TRBV7-3 and TRBJ2-1; D gene uncertain. Germline V gene lookup returns CDR1 SGHTA and CDR2 FQGTGA. The CDR3 has 11 amino acids. Trimming pared 2 bases from V and 9 bases from J, leaving 5 bases between. CDR3 region: CASSLRGEQFF. The CDR3 region has the DNA TGTGCCAGCAGCTTACGTGGTGAGCAGTTCTTC. The whole variable domain, remainder taken from reference TRBV7-3 and TRBJ2-1, is GAGVSQTPSNKVTEKGKYVELRCDPISGHTALYWYRQSLGQGPEFLIYFQGTGAADDSGLPNDRFFAVRPEGSVSTLKIQRTERGDSAVYLCASSLRGEQFFGPGTRLTVL.

The CDR3 bases are TGTGCCAGCGGGCGGGGGGAGGGCAATCAGCCCCAGCATTTT. Translation gives CASGRGEGNQPQHF. This chain joins TRBV2 and TRBJ1-5; D perhaps matches TRBD1 (5 bases). This CDR3 region has 14 residues. The germline V gene has CDR1 SNHLY and CDR2 FYNNEI. V lost 8 bases and J 2 bases, leaving 13 bases between the germline ends.

The chain combines TRBV5-4 with TRBJ1-2; 7 bases line up with TRBD1. Germline V lookup: CDR1 SGHNT, CDR2 YYREEE (reference sequence). The length of the CDR3 is 15 residues. V shed 2 bases and J 1 base; nucleotides not matched to a gene: 5. CDR3 sequence (DNA): TGTGCCAGCAGCTTAGGACAGGAGCTTAACTATGGCTACACCTTC. Protein product: CASSLGQELNYGYTF.

V gene TRBV7-2 combines with J gene TRBJ2-7, with 11 bases identical to TRBD1. This CDR3 has 15 amino acids. Germline lookup yields CDR1 SGHTA and CDR2 FQGNSA. V trimming: 3 bases; J trimming: 5 bases; junction bases outside the gene matches: 6. The DNA for the CDR3 is TGTGCCAGCAGCTTGTCAGGACAGGGGGCGGACGAGCAGTACTTC. Translation: CASSLSGQGADEQYF.

The rearrangement joins TRBV2 to TRBJ2-1; D may be TRBD2 (6 bases). Germline V gene lookup returns CDR1 SNHLY and CDR2 FYNNEI. V gave up 6 bases and J gave up 0 bases, with 21 bases separating them. The CDR3 consists of 18 residues. The CDR3: CASRPGLRRPDSYNEQFF. The CDR3 nucleotides read TGTGCCAGCAGACCGGGACTCCGACGACCCGACTCCTACAATGAGCAGTTCTTC.